The 17 T cell receptor beta chains presented below share a single source sample, sequenced in a study of T-cell memory formation after mild COVID-19. Via MiXCR, TCRdb re-called the 5' RACE reads, giving one row per CDR3 protein. The profile shows some 450,000 distinct CDR3 sequences, around 20% of them singletons. Material for sequencing was PBMCs or a T cell subset sorted from them (not recorded which). These receptors originate from an adult woman who had mild COVID-19 (a few samples of this study predate the infection). Cell type and time point are not known.

This chain links TRBV7-3 with TRBJ1-1, with TRBD1 identical over 10 bases. Unmatched junction bases numbered 6, after V lost 5 bases and J lost 6 bases. The germline V gene encodes CDR1 SGHTA and CDR2 FQGTGA. This CDR3 has 14 residues. The chain's CDR3 is CASSPGTGVPEAFF. The CDR3 region has the DNA TGTGCCAGCAGCCCCGGGACAGGGGTTCCTGAAGCTTTCTTT.

This clonotype was picked up one time. The J gene is TRBJ2-3, the V gene TRBV24-1; D not resolved. The germline gives CDR1 KGHDR, CDR2 SFDVKD. Trimming removed 6 bases from V and 2 bases from J, with 14 bases in between. The CDR3 has 15 amino acids. The CDR3 DNA is TGTGCCACCAGTCAACCTGGGATCGCCACAGATACGCAGTATTTT. Protein: CATSQPGIATDTQYF.

The rearrangement uses TRBV15 and TRBJ1-4; weak D call: TRBD1 (5 bases). V gave up 1 base and J gave up 5 bases, with 14 bases separating them. Germline lookup yields CDR1 LNHNV and CDR2 YYDKDF (reference sequence). The CDR3 is 16 amino acids. CDR3 in DNA: TGTGCCACCAGCAGAGGCAAGGGACCAGGGAATGAAAAACTGTTTTTT. This gives the protein CATSRGKGPGNEKLFF.

The chain combines TRBV11-2 with TRBJ2-1; 13 bases fit TRBD2. CDR1 is SGHAT, CDR2 FQNNGV, per germline. The CDR3 loop spans 15 amino acids. V lost 4 bases and J lost 9; bases outside the gene matches: 6. The CDR3 region is CASSSRLAGGREQFF. The CDR3 DNA reads TGTGCCAGCAGCTCCAGACTAGCGGGGGGACGTGAGCAGTTCTTC.

This clonotype was recorded a few times. The V gene is TRBV7-2, the J gene TRBJ2-7; no clear D gene. Germline-derived CDR1 and CDR2 are SGHTA and FQGNSA. The CDR3 has 12 amino acids. The V and J ends lost 2 bases and 3 bases respectively, with 5 bases between them. The CDR3 loop reads CASSLRIYEQYF. Written as DNA, the CDR3 is TGTGCCAGCAGCTTACGGATCTACGAGCAGTACTTC.

This clonotype was observed a handful of times. The chain recombines TRBV13 with TRBJ2-3; 7 bases fit TRBD1. In germline, CDR1 is PRHDT, CDR2 FYEKMQ (reference sequence). CDR3 length: 16 amino acids. The V and J ends lost 5 bases and 2 bases, in that order; junction bases with no gene match: 10. The CDR3 here is CASSDRQGNFTDTQYF. For the CDR3, the DNA is TGTGCCAGCAGCGACAGACAGGGAAATTTCACAGATACGCAGTATTTT.

This clonotype has a handful of counts. The chain recombines TRBV7-2 with TRBJ2-3; a possible D gene is TRBD1 (6 bases). The CDR3 spans 15 residues. Germline V gives CDR1 SGHTA, CDR2 FQGNSA. Trimming took off 5 bases at V and 0 bases at J, with 12 bases between the two ends. The CDR3 region has the DNA TGTGCCAGCAGCCCTCAAGGGGGTAGCACAGATACGCAGTATTTT. Amino acid sequence: CASSPQGGSTDTQYF.

V usage is TRBV7-2 and J usage is TRBJ2-7, with D maybe TRBD2 (6 bases). Germline V gene sequence: CDR1 SGHTA, CDR2 FQGNSA. V was clipped by 1 base and J by 6 bases, with 19 bases between them. The CDR3 totals 16 residues. The CDR3 bases are TGTGCCAGCAGCTTAGGTGGACTCGGACGGGGACTCGAGCAGTACTTC. Translating it yields CASSLGGLGRGLEQYF.

This chain joins TRBV28 and TRBJ1-4, with D uncertain. V was pared by 6 bases and J by 11 bases, with 10 bases between. Germline-derived CDR1 and CDR2 are MDHEN and SYDVKM. This CDR3 has 11 amino acids. Here the CDR3 DNA reads TGTGCCAGCAGCCCCCCCGGGAAACTGTTTTTT. Translation gives CASSPPGKLFF.

This clonotype occurred a few times. V and J are TRBV12-3 or TRBV12-4 and TRBJ2-5; 7 bases line up with TRBD1. V shed 6 bases and J 3 bases; nucleotides not matched to a gene: 10. This CDR3 is 15 amino acids long. The CDR3 is CASSPQGTEKETQYF. The CDR3 bases are TGTGCCAGCAGCCCCCAAGGGACAGAAAAAGAGACCCAGTACTTC.

This clonotype has more than one count but fewer than ten. The gene calls are TRBV29-1 and TRBJ2-7; 7 bases match TRBD1. The CDR3 has 13 residues. The V segment lost 6 bases and the J segment 3 bases; nucleotides outside the gene matches: 8. The germline CDR1 and CDR2 sequences are SQVTM and ANQGSEA. This CDR3 reads CSVGPGQSYEQYF. For the CDR3, the DNA is TGCAGCGTGGGTCCGGGACAGAGCTACGAGCAGTACTTC.

The chain recombines TRBV11-2 with TRBJ1-5; perhaps TRBD1 as D (6 bases). This CDR3 contains 16 residues. With 5 bases removed from V and 6 bases from J, the gap between germline ends came to 20 bases. CDR1 SGHAT and CDR2 FQNNGV come from the germline V gene. CDR3 residues: CASSPQGQRLGQPQHF. In DNA, the CDR3 is TGTGCCAGCAGCCCTCAAGGACAGCGTTTAGGTCAGCCCCAGCATTTT.

This clonotype was recorded at least ten times. This sequence joins TRBV4-2 and TRBJ1-1; TRBD1 matches at 7 bases. The CDR3 is 18 amino acids. The V segment lost 5 bases and the J segment 4 bases; nucleotides outside the gene matches: 19. CDR1 LGHNA and CDR2 YNFKEQ come from the germline V gene. The DNA for the CDR3 is TGTGCCAGCAGCGCGGGACGACAGGGAGGGTTTGGGGGCACTGAAGCTTTCTTT. This gives the protein CASSAGRQGGFGGTEAFF.

This chain joins TRBV6-1 and TRBJ1-6; D is uncertain. CDR1 and CDR2 (germline): MNHNS, SASEGT. V lost 1 base, J lost 6 bases, and 10 bases lay in between. This CDR3 has 15 residues. The CDR3 spells CASSEGRQFNSPLHF. As DNA, the CDR3 is TGTGCCAGCAGTGAAGGGCGGCAGTTTAATTCACCCCTCCACTTT.

The sample holds many counts of this clonotype. The rearrangement joins TRBV6-5 to TRBJ2-1; D is possibly TRBD1 (5 bases). V lost 0 bases, J lost 8 bases, and 11 bases lay in between. There are 14 residues in the CDR3. Germline loops: CDR1 MNHEY, CDR2 SVGAGI. As DNA, the CDR3 is TGTGCCAGCAGTTACTCGACAGTTGCGGATGAGCAGTTCTTC. It codes for CASSYSTVADEQFF.

The rearrangement uses TRBV5-1 and TRBJ1-1; TRBD1 aligns across 11 bases. The germline V gene has CDR1 SGHRS and CDR2 YFSETQ. The CDR3 runs 15 residues. Unmatched junction bases numbered 3, after V lost 1 base and J lost 4 bases. The CDR3 bases are TGCGCCAGCAGCTTGAGCGGACAGGGGGCCACTGAAGCTTTCTTT. This codes for CASSLSGQGATEAFF.

The chain has TRBV12-3 or TRBV12-4 and TRBJ1-2; 9 bases align to TRBD1. V was pared by 6 bases and J by 8 bases, with 10 bases of the junction left unmatched. The CDR3 is made up of 14 amino acids. The CDR3 DNA reads as TGTGCCAGCAGCCCCGGGACAGGGTCTTGGGGCTACACCTTC. Its translation: CASSPGTGSWGYTF.